These T cell receptor beta chains were read from a single sample in a study of blood T cell repertoires in COVID-19. Assay: immunoSEQ multiplex PCR; the TCRdb copy retains only in-frame clones and omits some. Among 95,000 to 110,000 clones listed, around 84% were seen once. Sequencing was done on a sample of peripheral blood. These receptors came from a man in his 60s with acute or convalescent COVID-19. The CDR3 runs from the conserved cysteine through the conserved F or W. The order of the fields is CDR3 protein, clone size, CDR3 length, D gene, V gene. D genes are given only for firm matches. The size of a clone is reported for some rows only, either as once, few or many, or as a class for expanded clones.

CDR3aa: CASSPPEGDGSGANVLTF
abundance: NA
len: 18
d_gene: NA
v_gene: TRBV19

CDR3aa: CASSTSPPGLRNEQFF
abundance: NA
len: 16
d_gene: NA
v_gene: TRBV19

CDR3aa: CASSTDTTNTEAFF
abundance: NA
len: 14
d_gene: NA
v_gene: TRBV19

CDR3aa: CASSPQPSYEQYF
abundance: NA
len: 13
d_gene: NA
v_gene: TRBV11-2

CDR3aa: CASSSRGDSNQPQHF
abundance: NA
len: 15
d_gene: NA
v_gene: TRBV6-5

CDR3aa: CASSGTSGTYEQYF
abundance: few
len: 14
d_gene: TRBD2
v_gene: TRBV5-1

CDR3aa: CASSPPEWRRDRANEAFF
abundance: NA
len: 18
d_gene: TRBD1
v_gene: TRBV5-5

CDR3aa: CASRGGGTTNEKLFF
abundance: NA
len: 15
d_gene: NA
v_gene: TRBV28

CDR3aa: CASSVAPTSASQFF
abundance: NA
len: 14
d_gene: TRBD2
v_gene: TRBV9

CDR3aa: CASNPGQRYNEQFF
abundance: NA
len: 14
d_gene: NA
v_gene: TRBV28